The 14 T cell receptor beta chains listed next were all sequenced from one sample in a study of blood T cell repertoires in COVID-19. Only in-frame clones appear in the TCRdb table, and some are missing; sequencing was by immunoSEQ multiplex PCR. The data hold 200,000 to 300,000 clones, with around 83% observed a single time. Material: peripheral blood. All receptors come from a woman of 80 years or more with acute or convalescent COVID-19.

The rearrangement uses TRBV29-1 and TRBJ2-1; a weak D match, TRBD2 (6 bases). The CDR3 contains 13 residues. V was shortened by 7 bases and J by 3 bases, with 13 bases between the two germline ends. Germline V gene lookup returns CDR1 SQVTM and CDR2 ANQGSEA. The CDR3 DNA reads as TGCAGCGCCATAGCGGACGGCTACAATGAGCAGTTCTTC. Translated, it gives CSAIADGYNEQFF.

The V gene is TRBV12-5, the J gene TRBJ2-3; D is undetermined. V was pared by 9 bases and J by 6 bases, with 16 bases between. Germline V gene data show CDR1 as LGHNT and CDR2 as FRNRAP. The CDR3 has 13 residues. The CDR3 loop reads CARESDPVDTQYF. CDR3 sequence (DNA): TGTGCTAGGGAGAGCGATCCTGTGGATACGCAGTATTTT. Together with reference TRBV12-5 and TRBJ2-3, the CDR3 gives the full variable domain: DARVTQTPRHKVTEMGQEVTMRCQPILGHNTVFWYRQTMMQGLELLAYFRNRAPLDDSGMPKDRFSAEMPDATLATLKIQPSEPRDSAVYFCARESDPVDTQYFGPGTRLTVL.

This clone was seen just once. The same CDR3 arises from other DNA sequences in this sample as well. The chain combines TRBV29-1 with TRBJ1-2; TRBD1 aligns across 9 bases. Trimming took 6 bases from V and 3 from J; bases not matched to a gene: 2. The germline gives CDR1 SQVTM, CDR2 ANQGSEA. The CDR3 has 12 residues. The CDR3 region is CSVGQGDYGYTF. As DNA, the CDR3 is TGCAGCGTGGGACAGGGTGACTATGGCTACACCTTC.

The rearrangement joins TRBV6-6 to TRBJ2-3; weak D call: TRBD1 (6 bases). V was trimmed by 2 bases and J by 1 base, leaving 10 bases between them. This CDR3 has 15 residues. Germline V gene sequence: CDR1 MNHNY, CDR2 SVGAGI (reference sequence). The CDR3 DNA is TGTGCCAGCAGTTACCTGGGGGCGGGCACAGATACGCAGTATTTT. It is translated as CASSYLGAGTDTQYF.

CDR3 loop: CASSSGGASGYQETQYF. Written as DNA, the CDR3 is TGTGCCAGCAGCTCCGGCGGGGCTAGCGGGTACCAAGAGACCCAGTACTTC. The rearrangement joins TRBV5-4 to TRBJ2-5; 8 nucleotides match TRBD2. The V segment lost 3 bases and the J segment 0 bases; nucleotides outside the gene matches: 10. The CDR3 loop spans 17 amino acids. Germline V gene sequence: CDR1 SGHNT, CDR2 YYREEE (reference sequence).

This clone was picked up one time. The chain carries TRBV9 and TRBJ2-2, with TRBD1 matching 7 bases. The CDR3 is 16 amino acids. V trimming: 5 bases; J trimming: 3 bases; junction bases outside the gene matches: 10. The germline gives CDR1 SGDLS, CDR2 YYNGEE. The CDR3 sequence is CASSLRGGRDTGELFF. The CDR3 nucleotides read TGTGCCAGCAGTCTGAGAGGGGGCCGGGACACCGGGGAGCTGTTTTTT.

The chain links TRBV30 to TRBJ2-7; 9 bases line up with TRBD1. Germline loops: CDR1 GTSNPN, CDR2 SVGIG (reference sequence). Trimming took 5 bases from V and 0 from J; bases not matched to a gene: 8. CDR3 size: 15 residues. The DNA for the CDR3 is TGTGCCTGGGGGCCGGGACAGGGAAACTCCTACGAGCAGTACTTC. It encodes CAWGPGQGNSYEQYF. The full variable domain, its missing parts supplied by reference TRBV30 and TRBJ2-7, is SQTIHQWPATLVQPVGSPLSLECTVEGTSNPNLYWYRQAAGRGLQLLFYSVGIGQISSEVPQNLSASRPQDRQFILSSKKLLLSDSGFYLCAWGPGQGNSYEQYFGPGTRLTVT.

This chain connects TRBV2 to TRBJ2-2, with D possibly TRBD1 on 5 matching bases. Germline values: CDR1 SNHLY, CDR2 FYNNEI. CDR3 length: 14 residues. The V gene lost 1 base and the J gene lost 6 bases, with 9 bases spanning the gap. CDR3 sequence reads: CASSEVGASGELFF. For the CDR3, the DNA is TGTGCCAGCAGTGAAGTAGGGGCCTCCGGGGAGCTGTTTTTT.

The chain employs TRBV7-2 and TRBJ1-5, with 7 bases that match TRBD1. The germline CDR1 and CDR2 sequences are SGHTA and FQGNSA. The CDR3 length is 15 residues. Losses at the gene ends were 6 bases for V and 1 base for J; bases not matched to a gene: 6. The CDR3, as DNA: TGTGCCAGCAGTCGACGACAGGGCAGCAATCAGCCCCAGCATTTT. Its protein product is CASSRRQGSNQPQHF.

The chain links TRBV18 to TRBJ1-6; possibly TRBD1 for D (5 bases). Germline loops: CDR1 KGHSH, CDR2 LQKENI. The V end was cut by 6 bases, the J end by 6 bases, with 18 bases between. This CDR3 comprises 16 residues. CDR3 protein: CASSRSGPGGNSPLHF. The CDR3 DNA follows: TGTGCCAGCTCGCGTTCCGGGCCGGGGGGTAATTCACCCCTCCACTTT.

The gene calls are TRBV28 and TRBJ1-2, with D unclear. V was trimmed by 5 bases and J by 8 bases, leaving 12 bases between them. Germline CDR1 and CDR2: MDHEN and SYDVKM. The CDR3 has 12 amino acids. Here the CDR3 reads CASSPRARGYTF. Here the CDR3 DNA reads TGTGCCAGCAGTCCTAGAGCTCGGGGCTACACCTTC.

The rearrangement uses TRBV5-4 and TRBJ2-7; 8 bases match TRBD1. Trimming cost V 0 bases and J 3 bases; bases outside gene matches: 8. Germline CDR1 reads SGHNT; CDR2 reads YYREEE (reference sequence). The CDR3 runs 16 residues. The CDR3 nucleotides are TGTGCCAGCAGCTTGGATCCGACAGGGGTCAACTACGAGCAGTACTTC. Translating gives CASSLDPTGVNYEQYF.

This clone was observed once. V gene TRBV7-8 combines with J gene TRBJ1-3, with D possibly matching TRBD1 (5 bases). Germline lookup yields CDR1 SGHVS and CDR2 FQNEAQ. V lost 1 base to trimming and J lost 0 bases, with 10 bases between them. The CDR3 extends over 16 amino acids. CDR3 residues: CASSLETVPSGNTIYF. The CDR3, as DNA: TGTGCCAGCAGCTTAGAGACAGTCCCCTCTGGAAACACCATATATTTT.

The chain links TRBV30 to TRBJ1-4; TRBD1 is a possible D gene (6 bases). CDR3 length: 14 amino acids. Germline loops: CDR1 GTSNPN, CDR2 SVGIG (reference sequence). Deletions cut 3 bases from V and 4 bases from J, with 12 bases between. CDR3 DNA: TGTGCCTGGAGCCTTGGACAGTTTAATGAAAAACTGTTTTTT. Protein: CAWSLGQFNEKLFF.